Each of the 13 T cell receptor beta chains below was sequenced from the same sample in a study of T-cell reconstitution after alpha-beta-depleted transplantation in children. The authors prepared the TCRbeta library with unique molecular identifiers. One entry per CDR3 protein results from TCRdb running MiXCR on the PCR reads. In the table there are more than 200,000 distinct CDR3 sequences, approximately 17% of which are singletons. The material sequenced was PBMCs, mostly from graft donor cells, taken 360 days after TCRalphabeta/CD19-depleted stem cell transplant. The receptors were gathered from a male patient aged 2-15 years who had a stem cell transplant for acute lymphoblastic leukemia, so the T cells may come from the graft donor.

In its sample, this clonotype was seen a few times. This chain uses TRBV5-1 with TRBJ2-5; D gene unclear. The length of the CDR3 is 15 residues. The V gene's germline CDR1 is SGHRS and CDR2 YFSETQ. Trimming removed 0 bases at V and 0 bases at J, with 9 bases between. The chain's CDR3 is CASSLEPTYQETQYF. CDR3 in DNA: TGCGCCAGCAGCTTGGAGCCAACGTACCAAGAGACCCAGTACTTC. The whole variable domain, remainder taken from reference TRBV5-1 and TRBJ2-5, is KAGVTQTPRYLIKTRGQQVTLSCSPISGHRSVSWYQQTPGQGLQFLFEYFSETQRNKGNFPGRFSGRQFSNSRSEMNVSTLELGDSALYLCASSLEPTYQETQYFGPGTRLLVL.

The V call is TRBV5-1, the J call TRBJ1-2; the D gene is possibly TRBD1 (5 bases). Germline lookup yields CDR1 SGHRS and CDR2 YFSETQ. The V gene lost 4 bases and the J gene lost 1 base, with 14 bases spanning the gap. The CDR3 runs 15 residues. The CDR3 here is CASSAGGPLNYGYTF. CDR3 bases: TGCGCCAGCAGCGCCGGGGGTCCCCTTAACTATGGCTACACCTTC.

As DNA, the CDR3 is TGCGCCAGCAGCCGAACGGCACAGGACTCCTACGAGCAGTACTTC. It translates to CASSRTAQDSYEQYF. J is TRBJ2-7 and V is TRBV4-3, with TRBD1 as a possible D gene (5 bases). CDR1 is LGHNA, CDR2 YSLEER, per germline. Between the trimmed V and J ends, which lost 4 bases and 0 bases, there was a span of 13 bases. The CDR3 has 15 residues.

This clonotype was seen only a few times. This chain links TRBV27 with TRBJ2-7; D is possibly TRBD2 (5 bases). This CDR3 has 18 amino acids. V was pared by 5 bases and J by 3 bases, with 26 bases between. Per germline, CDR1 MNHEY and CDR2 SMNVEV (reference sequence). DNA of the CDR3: TGTGCCAGCAGTCCGATCTCCTATGTTTCGCGGGCCATCTACGAGCAGTACTTC. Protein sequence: CASSPISYVSRAIYEQYF.

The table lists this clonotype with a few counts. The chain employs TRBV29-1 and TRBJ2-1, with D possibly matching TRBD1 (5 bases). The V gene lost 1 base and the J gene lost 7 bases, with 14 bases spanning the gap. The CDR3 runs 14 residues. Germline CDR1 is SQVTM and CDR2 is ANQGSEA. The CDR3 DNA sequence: TGCAGCGTTGAAGTTGGGCCAGGGCGGAATGAGCAGTTCTTC. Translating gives CSVEVGPGRNEQFF.

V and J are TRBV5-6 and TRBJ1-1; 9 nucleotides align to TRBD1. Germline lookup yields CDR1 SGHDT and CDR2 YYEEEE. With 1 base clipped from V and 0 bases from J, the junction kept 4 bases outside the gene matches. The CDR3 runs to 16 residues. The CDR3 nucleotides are TGTGCCAGCAGCTTGCTCGGACAGGGGCTGAACACTGAAGCTTTCTTT. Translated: CASSLLGQGLNTEAFF. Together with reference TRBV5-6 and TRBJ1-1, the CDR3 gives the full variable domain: DAGVTQSPTHLIKTRGQQVTLRCSPKSGHDTVSWYQQALGQGPQFIFQYYEEEERQRGNFPDRFSGHQFPNYSSELNVNALLLGDSALYLCASSLLGQGLNTEAFFGQGTRLTVV.

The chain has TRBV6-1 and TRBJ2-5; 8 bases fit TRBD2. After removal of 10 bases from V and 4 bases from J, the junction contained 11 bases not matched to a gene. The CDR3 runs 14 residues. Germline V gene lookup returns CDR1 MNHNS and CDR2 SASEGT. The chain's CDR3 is CAIGRGAGGETQYF. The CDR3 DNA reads TGTGCCATCGGGAGGGGGGCCGGAGGAGAGACCCAGTACTTC.

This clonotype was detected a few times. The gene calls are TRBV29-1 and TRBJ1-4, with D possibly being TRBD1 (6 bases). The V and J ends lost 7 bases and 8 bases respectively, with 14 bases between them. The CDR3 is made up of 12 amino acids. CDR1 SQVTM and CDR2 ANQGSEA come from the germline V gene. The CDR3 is CSAWDTGEKLFF. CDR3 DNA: TGCAGCGCCTGGGACACCGGAGAAAAACTGTTTTTT.

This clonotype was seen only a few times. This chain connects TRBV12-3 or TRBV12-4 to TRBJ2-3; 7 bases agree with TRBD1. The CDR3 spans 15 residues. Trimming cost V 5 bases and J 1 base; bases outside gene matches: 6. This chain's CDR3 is CASSANRGGTDTQYF. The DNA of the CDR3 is TGTGCCAGCAGTGCAAACAGGGGTGGCACAGATACGCAGTATTTT.

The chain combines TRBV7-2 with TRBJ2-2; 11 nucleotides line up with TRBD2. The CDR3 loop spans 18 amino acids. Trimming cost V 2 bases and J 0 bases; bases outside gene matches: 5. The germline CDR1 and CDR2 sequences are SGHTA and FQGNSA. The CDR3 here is CASSLRLAGGANTGELFF. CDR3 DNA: TGTGCCAGCAGCTTAAGGCTAGCGGGGGGCGCGAACACCGGGGAGCTGTTTTTT.

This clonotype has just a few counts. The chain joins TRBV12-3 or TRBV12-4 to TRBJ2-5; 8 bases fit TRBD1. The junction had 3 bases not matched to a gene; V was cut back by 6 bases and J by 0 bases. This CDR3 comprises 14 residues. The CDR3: CASSRTGYQETQYF. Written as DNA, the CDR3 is TGTGCCAGCAGCCGGACAGGGTACCAAGAGACCCAGTACTTC.

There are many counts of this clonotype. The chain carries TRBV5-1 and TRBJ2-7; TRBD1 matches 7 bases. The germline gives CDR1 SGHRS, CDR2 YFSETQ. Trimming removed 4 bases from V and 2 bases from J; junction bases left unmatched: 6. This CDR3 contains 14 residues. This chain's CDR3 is CASSPDRNAYEQYF. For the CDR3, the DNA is TGCGCCAGCAGCCCGGACAGGAATGCCTACGAGCAGTACTTC.

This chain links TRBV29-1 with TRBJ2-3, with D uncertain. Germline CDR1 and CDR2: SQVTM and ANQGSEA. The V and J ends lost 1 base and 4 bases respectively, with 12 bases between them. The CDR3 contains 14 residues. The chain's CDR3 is CSVEGDTWADTQYF. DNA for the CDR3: TGCAGCGTTGAAGGAGACACCTGGGCAGATACGCAGTATTTT.